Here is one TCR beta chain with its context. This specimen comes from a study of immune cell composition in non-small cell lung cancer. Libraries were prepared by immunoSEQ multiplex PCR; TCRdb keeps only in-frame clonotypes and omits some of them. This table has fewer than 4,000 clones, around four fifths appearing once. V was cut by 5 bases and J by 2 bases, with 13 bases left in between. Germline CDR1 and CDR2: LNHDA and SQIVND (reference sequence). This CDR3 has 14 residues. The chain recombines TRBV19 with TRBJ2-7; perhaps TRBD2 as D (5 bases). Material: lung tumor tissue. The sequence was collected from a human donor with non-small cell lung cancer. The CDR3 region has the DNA TGTGCCAGTAGTTCCGGGATAGCGACCTACGAGCAGTACTTC. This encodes CASSSGIATYEQYF.